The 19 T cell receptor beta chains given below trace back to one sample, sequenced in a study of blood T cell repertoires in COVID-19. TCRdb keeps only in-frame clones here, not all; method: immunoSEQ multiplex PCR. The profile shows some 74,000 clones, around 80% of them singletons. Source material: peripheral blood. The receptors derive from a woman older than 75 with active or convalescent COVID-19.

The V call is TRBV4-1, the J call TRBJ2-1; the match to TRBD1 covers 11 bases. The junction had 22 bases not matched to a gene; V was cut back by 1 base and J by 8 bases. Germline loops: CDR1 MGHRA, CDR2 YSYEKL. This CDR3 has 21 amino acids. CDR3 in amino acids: CASSQVEGGQAGTGGYDEQFF. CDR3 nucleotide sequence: TGCGCCAGCAGCCAAGTCGAAGGGGGACAAGCCGGGACAGGGGGTTACGATGAGCAGTTCTTC.

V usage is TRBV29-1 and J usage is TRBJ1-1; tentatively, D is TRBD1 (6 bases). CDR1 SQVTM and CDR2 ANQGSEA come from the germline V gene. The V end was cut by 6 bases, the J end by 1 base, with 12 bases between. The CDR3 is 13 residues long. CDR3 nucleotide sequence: TGCAGCGTCGTCACAGGGCGGAACACTGAAGCTTTCTTT. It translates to CSVVTGRNTEAFF.

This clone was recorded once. The DNA for the CDR3 is TGTGCAGCGGGGGCCACCGGGGAGCTGTTTTTT. Translation gives CAAGATGELFF. The chain recombines TRBV19 with TRBJ2-2, with 8 bases lining up with TRBD2. Germline-derived CDR1 and CDR2 are LNHDA and SQIVND (reference sequence). This CDR3 comprises 11 residues.

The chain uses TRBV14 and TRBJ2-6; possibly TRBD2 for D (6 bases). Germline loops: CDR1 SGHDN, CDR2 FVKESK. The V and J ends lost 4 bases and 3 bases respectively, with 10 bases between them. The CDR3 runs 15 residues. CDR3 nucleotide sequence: TGTGCCAGCAGCCGGGGAGGCGGTGGGGCCAACGTCCTGACTTTC. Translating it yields CASSRGGGGANVLTF. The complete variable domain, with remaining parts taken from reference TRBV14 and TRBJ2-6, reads EAGVTQFPSHSVIEKGQTVTLRCDPISGHDNLYWYRRVMGKEIKFLLHFVKESKQDESGMPNNRFLAERTGGTYSTLKVQPAELEDSGVYFCASSRGGGGANVLTFGAGSRLTVL.

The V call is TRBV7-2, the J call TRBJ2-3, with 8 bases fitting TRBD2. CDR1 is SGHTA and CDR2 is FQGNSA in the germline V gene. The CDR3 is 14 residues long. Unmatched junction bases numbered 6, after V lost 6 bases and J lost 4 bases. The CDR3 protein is CASRGSGAPDTQYF. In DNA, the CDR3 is TGTGCCAGCAGGGGTAGCGGGGCCCCAGATACGCAGTATTTT. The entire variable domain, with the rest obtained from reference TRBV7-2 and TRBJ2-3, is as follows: GAGVSQSPSNKVTEKGKDVELRCDPISGHTALYWYRQSLGQGLEFLIYFQGNSAPDKSGLPSDRFSAERTGGSVSTLTIQRTQQEDSAVYLCASRGSGAPDTQYFGPGTRLTVL.

The CDR3 nucleotides are TGTGCCAGCAGCTTAGACAGGGGGGCCGGGGAGCTGTTTTTT. Translation: CASSLDRGAGELFF. The rearrangement joins TRBV7-2 to TRBJ2-2; TRBD1 matches at 8 bases. The CDR3 runs 14 residues. Germline CDR1 SGHTA, CDR2 FQGNSA. The V and J ends lost 1 base and 6 bases, in that order; junction bases with no gene match: 1.

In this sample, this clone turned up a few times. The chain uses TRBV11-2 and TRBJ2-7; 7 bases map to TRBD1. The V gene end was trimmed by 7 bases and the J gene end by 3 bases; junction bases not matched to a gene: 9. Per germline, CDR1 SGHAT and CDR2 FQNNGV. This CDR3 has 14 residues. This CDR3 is CASTPTGYRYEQYF. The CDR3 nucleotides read TGTGCCAGCACACCGACAGGGTATCGCTACGAGCAGTACTTC. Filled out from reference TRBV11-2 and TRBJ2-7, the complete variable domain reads EAGVAQSPRYKIIEKRQSVAFWCNPISGHATLYWYQQILGQGPKLLIQFQNNGVVDDSQLPKDRFSAERLKGVDSTLKIQPAKLEDSAVYLCASTPTGYRYEQYFGPGTRLTVT.

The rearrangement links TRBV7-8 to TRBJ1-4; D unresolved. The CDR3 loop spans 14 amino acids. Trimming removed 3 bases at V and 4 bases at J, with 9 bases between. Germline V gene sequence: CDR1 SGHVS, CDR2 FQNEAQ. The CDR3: CASSFGQLNEKLFF. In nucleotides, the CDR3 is TGTGCCAGCAGCTTTGGGCAGCTTAATGAAAAACTGTTTTTT. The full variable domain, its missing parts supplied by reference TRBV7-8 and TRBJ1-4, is GAGVSQSPRYKVAKRGQDVALRCDPISGHVSLFWYQQALGQGPEFLTYFQNEAQLDKSGLPSDRFFAERPEGSVSTLKIQRTQQEDSAVYLCASSFGQLNEKLFFGSGTQLSVL.

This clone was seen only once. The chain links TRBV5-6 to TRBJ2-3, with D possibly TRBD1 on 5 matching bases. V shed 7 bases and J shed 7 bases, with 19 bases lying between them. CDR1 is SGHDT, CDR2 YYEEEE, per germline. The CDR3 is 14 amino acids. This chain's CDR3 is CASQDQGERYTQYF. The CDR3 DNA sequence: TGTGCCAGCCAGGATCAGGGTGAACGGTATACGCAGTATTTT.

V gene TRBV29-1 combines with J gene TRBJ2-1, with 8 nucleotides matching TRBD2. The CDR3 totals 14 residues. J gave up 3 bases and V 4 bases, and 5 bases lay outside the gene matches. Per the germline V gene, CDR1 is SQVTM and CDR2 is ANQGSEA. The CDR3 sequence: CSVATSGHYNEQFF. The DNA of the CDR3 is TGCAGCGTTGCTACTAGCGGACACTACAATGAGCAGTTCTTC.

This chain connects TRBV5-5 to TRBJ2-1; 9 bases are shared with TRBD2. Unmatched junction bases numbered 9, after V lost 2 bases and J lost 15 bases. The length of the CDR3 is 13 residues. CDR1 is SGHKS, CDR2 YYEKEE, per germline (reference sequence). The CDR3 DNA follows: TGTGCCAGCAGCTTTTCTAGCGGGACTAGGCTGTTCTTC. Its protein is CASSFSSGTRLFF. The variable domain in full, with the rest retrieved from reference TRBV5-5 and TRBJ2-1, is DAGVTQSPTHLIKTRGQQVTLRCSPISGHKSVSWYQQVLGQGPQFIFQYYEKEERGRGNFPDRFSARQFPNYSSELNVNALLLGDSALYLCASSFSSGTRLFFGPGTRLTVL.

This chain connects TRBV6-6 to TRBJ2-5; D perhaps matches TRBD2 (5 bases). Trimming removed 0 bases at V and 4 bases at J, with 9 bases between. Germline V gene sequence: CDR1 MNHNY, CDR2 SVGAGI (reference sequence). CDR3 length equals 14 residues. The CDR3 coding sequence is TGTGCCAGCAGTTACTCATATGGGAGAGAGACCCAGTACTTC. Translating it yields CASSYSYGRETQYF.

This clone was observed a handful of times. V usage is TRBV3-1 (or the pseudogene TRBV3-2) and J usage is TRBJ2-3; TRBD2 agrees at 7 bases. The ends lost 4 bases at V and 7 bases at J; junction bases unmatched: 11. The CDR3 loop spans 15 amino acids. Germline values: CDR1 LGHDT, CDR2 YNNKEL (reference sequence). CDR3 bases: TGTGCCAGCAGCCCTACATTCTCTAGCGGTCATACGCAGTATTTT. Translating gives CASSPTFSSGHTQYF.

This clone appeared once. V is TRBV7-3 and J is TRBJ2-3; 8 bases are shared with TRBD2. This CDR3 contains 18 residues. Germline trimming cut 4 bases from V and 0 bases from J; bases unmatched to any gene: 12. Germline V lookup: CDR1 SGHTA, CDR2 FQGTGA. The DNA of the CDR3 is TGTGCCAGCAGCTCCCGAGGTTCGAGCGGGGGAAGCACAGATACGCAGTATTTT. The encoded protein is CASSSRGSSGGSTDTQYF. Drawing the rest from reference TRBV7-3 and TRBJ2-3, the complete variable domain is GAGVSQTPSNKVTEKGKYVELRCDPISGHTALYWYRQSLGQGPEFLIYFQGTGAADDSGLPNDRFFAVRPEGSVSTLKIQRTERGDSAVYLCASSSRGSSGGSTDTQYFGPGTRLTVL.

The CDR3 here is CASSLSPGPYEQYF. CDR3 coding DNA: TGTGCCAGCAGCTTGTCTCCTGGCCCGTACGAGCAGTACTTC. The V and J genes are TRBV5-4 and TRBJ2-7, with D uncertain. The length of the CDR3 is 14 residues. V shed 1 base and J shed 4 bases, with 12 bases lying between them. Germline lookup yields CDR1 SGHNT and CDR2 YYREEE (reference sequence).

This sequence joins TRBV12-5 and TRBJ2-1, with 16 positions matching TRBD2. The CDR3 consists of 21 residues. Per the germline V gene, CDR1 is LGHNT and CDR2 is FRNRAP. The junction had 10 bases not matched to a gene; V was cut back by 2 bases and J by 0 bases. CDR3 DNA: TGTGCTAGTGGTTTGACGACCGGGACTAGCGGGAGGGGGAGCTCCTACAATGAGCAGTTCTTC. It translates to CASGLTTGTSGRGSSYNEQFF.

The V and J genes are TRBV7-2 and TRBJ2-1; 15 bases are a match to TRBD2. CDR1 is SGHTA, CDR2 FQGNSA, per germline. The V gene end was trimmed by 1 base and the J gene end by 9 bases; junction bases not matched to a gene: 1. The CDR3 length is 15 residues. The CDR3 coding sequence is TGTGCCAGCAGCTTAGAGGGACTAGCGGGAGGTGAGCAGTTCTTC. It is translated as CASSLEGLAGGEQFF.

The CDR3 sequence is CASKGTGNTEAFF. The CDR3 DNA follows: TGTGCCAGCAAGGGGACAGGGAACACTGAAGCTTTCTTT. The rearrangement links TRBV2 to TRBJ1-1; 8 bases are a match to TRBD1. After removal of 7 bases from V and 1 base from J, the junction contained 2 bases not matched to a gene. The CDR3 loop spans 13 amino acids. The V gene's germline CDR1 is SNHLY and CDR2 FYNNEI. Looking up the rest from reference TRBV2 and TRBJ1-1 gives the full variable domain: EPEVTQTPSHQVTQMGQEVILRCVPISNHLYFYWYRQILGQKVEFLVSFYNNEISEKSEIFDDQFSVERPDGSNFTLKIRSTKLEDSAMYFCASKGTGNTEAFFGQGTRLTVV.

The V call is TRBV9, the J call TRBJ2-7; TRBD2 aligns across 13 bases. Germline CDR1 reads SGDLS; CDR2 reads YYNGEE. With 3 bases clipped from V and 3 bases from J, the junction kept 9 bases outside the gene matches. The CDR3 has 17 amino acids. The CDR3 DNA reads TGTGCCAGCAGCGAAGGACTAGCGGGAGCCCCGGACTACGAGCAGTACTTC. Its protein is CASSEGLAGAPDYEQYF. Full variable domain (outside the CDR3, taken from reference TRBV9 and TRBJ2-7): DSGVTQTPKHLITATGQRVTLRCSPRSGDLSVYWYQQSLDQGLQFLIQYYNGEERAKGNILERFSAQQFPDLHSELNLSSLELGDSALYFCASSEGLAGAPDYEQYFGPGTRLTVT.